These 8 T cell receptor beta chains were all obtained from the same sample, sequenced in a study of T cells in Graves' hyperthyroidism and ophthalmopathy. Amplified regions were TCR beta CDR3 sequences from RNA transcripts. RT-PCR in the first round (using the HTBI primer set) targeted the TCR CDR3. TCRdb redid the calling of the multiplex PCR reads with MiXCR, one entry per CDR3 protein. The table lists some 370,000 distinct CDR3 sequences, about 18% of them singletons. The specimen was blood. These receptors all come from a woman under 40 with Graves' hyperthyroidism that later progressed to Graves' ophthalmopathy.

This clonotype was seen repeatedly, ten times or more. One end of the junction is discordant with germline, which a read error may explain. The V gene is TRBV27, the J gene TRBJ2-1, with TRBD2 matching over 9 bases. The CDR3 has 17 residues. Germline lookup yields CDR1 MNHEY and CDR2 SMNVEV (reference sequence). CDR3 sequence: CASGFLFSGSLYNEQFF. The CDR3 DNA sequence: TGTGCCAGCGGTTTCCTATTTAGCGGGAGTCTCTACAATGAGCAGTTCTTC.

This chain connects TRBV5-5 to TRBJ2-3; 7 positions agree with TRBD2. J gave up 3 bases and V 1 base, and 5 bases lay outside the gene matches. The CDR3 consists of 15 residues. Germline CDR1 and CDR2: SGHKS and YYEKEE (reference sequence). The CDR3 loop is CASSLMAGVTDTQYF. In DNA form, the CDR3 reads TGTGCCAGCAGCTTGATGGCGGGGGTGACAGATACGCAGTATTTT.

This clonotype was observed a handful of times. An end of the junction differs from the germline gene, which may be a read error. The chain is built from TRBV7-2 and TRBJ2-1; no clear D gene. Per the germline V gene, CDR1 is SGHTA and CDR2 is FQGNSA. The CDR3 has 13 amino acids. CDR3 amino acids: CARSSYGYNEQFF. The DNA for the CDR3 is TGTGCCAGAAGCTCCTACGGTTACAATGAGCAGTTCTTC.

The rearrangement uses TRBV5-1 and TRBJ2-1; 9 bases map to TRBD1. Germline values: CDR1 SGHRS, CDR2 YFSETQ. There are 17 residues in the CDR3. V trimming: 4 bases; J trimming: 1 base; junction bases outside the gene matches: 9. The CDR3 DNA follows: TGCGCCAGCAGCCCAGAACAGGGGGCGAGATCCTACAATGAGCAGTTCTTC. The encoded protein is CASSPEQGARSYNEQFF.

This clonotype was counted many times. This sequence joins TRBV28 and TRBJ2-7; D unclear. CDR3 size: 13 residues. Germline V CDR1 and CDR2: MDHEN, SYDVKM. Trimming left V 3 bases short and J 1 base short, with 7 bases between. CDR3 DNA: TGTGCCAGCAGTTTTTTCGGATCCTACGAGCAGTACTTC. It encodes CASSFFGSYEQYF.

This clonotype was counted ten times or more. The J gene is TRBJ1-2, the V gene TRBV5-1, with D possibly being TRBD1 (6 bases). V lost 4 bases and J 10 bases, leaving 11 bases between the germline ends. Germline V gene lookup returns CDR1 SGHRS and CDR2 YFSETQ. The CDR3 is made up of 11 amino acids. This CDR3 is CASSGGQIYTF. Here the CDR3 DNA reads TGCGCCAGCAGCGGAGGACAGATCTACACCTTC.

This clonotype came up many times. The V and J genes are TRBV7-2 and TRBJ2-5; no clear D. The germline V gene has CDR1 SGHTA and CDR2 FQGNSA. V lost 5 bases and J lost 5, with 18 bases in between. The CDR3 is made up of 15 amino acids. The CDR3 protein is CASSPSSGTGETQYF. The CDR3 coding sequence is TGTGCCAGCAGCCCCTCTTCTGGTACCGGGGAGACCCAGTACTTC. The complete variable domain, with remaining parts taken from reference TRBV7-2 and TRBJ2-5, reads GAGVSQSPSNKVTEKGKDVELRCDPISGHTALYWYRQSLGQGLEFLIYFQGNSAPDKSGLPSDRFSAERTGGSVSTLTIQRTQQEDSAVYLCASSPSSGTGETQYFGPGTRLLVL.

Many counts were recorded for this clonotype. The rearrangement uses TRBV7-9 and TRBJ1-1; possible D gene TRBD1, 6 bases. Looked up from germline, CDR1 is SEHNR and CDR2 is FQNEAQ (reference sequence). V lost 4 bases and J lost 4, with 13 bases in between. CDR3 length equals 14 residues. CDR3 loop: CASSSDSSGTEAFF. In DNA, the CDR3 is TGTGCCAGCAGCTCGGACAGTTCTGGCACTGAAGCTTTCTTT. The variable domain in full, completed from reference TRBV7-9 and TRBJ1-1, reads DTGVSQNPRHKITKRGQNVTFRCDPISEHNRLYWYRQTLGQGPEFLTYFQNEAQLEKSRLLSDRFSAERPKGSFSTLEIQRTEQGDSAMYLCASSSDSSGTEAFFGQGTRLTVV.